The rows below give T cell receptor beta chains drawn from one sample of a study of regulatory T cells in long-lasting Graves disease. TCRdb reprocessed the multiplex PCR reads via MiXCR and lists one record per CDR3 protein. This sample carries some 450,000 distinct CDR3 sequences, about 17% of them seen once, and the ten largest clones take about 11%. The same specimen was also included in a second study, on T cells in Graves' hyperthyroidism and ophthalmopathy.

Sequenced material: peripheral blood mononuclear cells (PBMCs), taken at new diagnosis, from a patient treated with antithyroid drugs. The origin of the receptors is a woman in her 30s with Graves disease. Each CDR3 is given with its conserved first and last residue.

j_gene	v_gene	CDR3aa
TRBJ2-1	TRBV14	CASSQVGTGDNEQFF
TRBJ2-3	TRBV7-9	CASSLLMGLELYARGTDTQYF
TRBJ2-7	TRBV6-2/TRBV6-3	CASTNGLAGWEQYF
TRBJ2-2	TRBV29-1	CSVEVSGNTGELFF
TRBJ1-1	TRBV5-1	CASGPGTGTNTEAFF
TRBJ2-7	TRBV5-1	CASSFGLAGGSRYEQYF
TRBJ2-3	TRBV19	CASTQTSTDTQYF
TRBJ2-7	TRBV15	CATSTRGLAGFFEQYF
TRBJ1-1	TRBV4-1	CASSRGGPRERTEAFF
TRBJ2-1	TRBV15	CATSIGLSRDNEQFF
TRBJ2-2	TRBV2	CASSERAGGNTGELFF
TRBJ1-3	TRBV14	CASSQDRGTGGSGNTIYF
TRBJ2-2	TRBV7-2	CASAGEDGELFF
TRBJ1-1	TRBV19	CASNDRGNTEAFF
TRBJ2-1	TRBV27	CASSLLNADEQFF
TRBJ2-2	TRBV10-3	CAISVTPGTDTGELFF
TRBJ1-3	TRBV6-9	CASSSPGRTIGNTIYF
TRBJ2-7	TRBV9	CASSVSPGTAYEQYF
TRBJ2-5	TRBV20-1	CSACSGTGQETQYF
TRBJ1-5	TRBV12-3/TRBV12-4	CASSIGTPGGQPQHF
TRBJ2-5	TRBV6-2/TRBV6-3	CASSYSRLAILLGQETQYF
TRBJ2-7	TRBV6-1	CASRLGQGPYEQYF
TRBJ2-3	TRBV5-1	CASSLERGNTDTQYF
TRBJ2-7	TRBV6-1	CASRGTAEGEQYF
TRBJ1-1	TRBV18	CASSPSAGGVQNTEAFF
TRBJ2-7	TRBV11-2	CASSLGPGYEQYF
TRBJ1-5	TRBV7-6	CASSQTDRGNQPQHF
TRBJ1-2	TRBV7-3	CASSDRQGGGYTF
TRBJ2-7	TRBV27	CASSFVSGLESYEQYF
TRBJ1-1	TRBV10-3	CAISEEGGMNTEAFF
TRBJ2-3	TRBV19	CASSSSQGQNFLSTDTQYF
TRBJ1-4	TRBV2	CASSDRTSTNEKLFF
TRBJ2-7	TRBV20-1	CSARVLGGYEQYF
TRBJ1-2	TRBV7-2	CASSPTGPNYGYTF
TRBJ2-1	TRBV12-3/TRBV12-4	CASRGVGGYNEQFF
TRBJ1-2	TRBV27	CASSPTGQVYYGYTF
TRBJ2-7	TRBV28	CASSWPGSYEQYF
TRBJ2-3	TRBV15	CATSRAPRIPYILRPSTDTQYF
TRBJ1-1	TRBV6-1	CASSPGFGEDMNTEAFF
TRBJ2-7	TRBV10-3	CAISGLGSYEQYF
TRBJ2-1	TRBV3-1	CASSPALAGVGHEQFF
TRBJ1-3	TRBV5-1	CASSLTVSGNTIYF
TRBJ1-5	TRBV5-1	CASTAGPEGNQPQHF
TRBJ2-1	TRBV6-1	CASSEYLLGEQFF
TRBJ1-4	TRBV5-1	CASSLSGEFNEKLFF
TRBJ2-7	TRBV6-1	CASSEALSSGGQSYEQYF
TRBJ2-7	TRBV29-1	CSVVSAFYEQYF
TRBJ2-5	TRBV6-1	CASTTRAGGFWETQYF
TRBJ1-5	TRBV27	CASSSGDYQPQHF
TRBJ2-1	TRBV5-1	CASSRTLGNEQFF
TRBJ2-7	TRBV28	CASSPPGLAGDADF
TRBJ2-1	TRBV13	CASSPEDEQFF
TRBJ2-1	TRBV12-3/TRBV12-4	CASSWTSGSGGNEQFF
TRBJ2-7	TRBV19	CASSFDGGLREQYF
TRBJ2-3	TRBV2	CASSVGLATDTQYF
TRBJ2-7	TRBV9	CASSVVTPRRYEQYF
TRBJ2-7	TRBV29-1	CSVMGVTGTPYEQYF
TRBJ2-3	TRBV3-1	CASSQEELAGGVGTDTQYF
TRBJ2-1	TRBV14	CASSQASSGRRWNEQFF
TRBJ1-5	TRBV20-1	CSATGDFDQPQHF